Sequencing of this T cell receptor beta chain was carried out in a study of cytomegalovirus exposure and HLA in healthy donors. The study, taken as a whole, reports: Presence/absence analysis assumed near-uniform sequencing depth across donors. Available immune exposure information was restricted to CMV serostatus only.

In the case of this clone: What it binds is unknown.

The CDR3 has 17 amino acids. Germline lookup yields CDR1 SNHLY and CDR2 FYNNEI. V dropped 5 bases and J dropped 1 base, with 18 bases sitting between them. Primers: 60 Vbeta forward and 13 Jbeta reverse. TCRdb's copy holds only in-frame clones and misses some; the assay was immunoSEQ multiplex PCR. The sample table includes just under 90,000 clones. The chain employs TRBV2 and TRBJ2-1, with D possibly being TRBD2 (6 bases). The origin of this receptor is a girl aged 5 to 17 in good health and CMV-seropositive. The sequenced sample was PBMCs. CDR3 residues: CASSLPGSLGSYNEQFF. Written as DNA, the CDR3 is TGTGCCAGCAGTCTCCCCGGGAGCCTAGGGTCCTACAATGAGCAGTTCTTC.